The 9 T cell receptor beta chains below were found in one sample sequenced in a study of tissue T cells after allogeneic stem cell transplantation. Data came from immunoSEQ multiplex PCR; TCRdb stores just in-frame clones and leaves some out. The table includes about 40,000 clones, 80% to 95% detected once. This specimen consisted of blood, obtained before transplantation. These receptors all come from a woman between 40 and 69 years old who later had graft-versus-host disease after an allogeneic stem cell transplant.

The chain uses TRBV23-1 and TRBJ2-1, with 7 bases that match TRBD1. TRBV23-1 is an ORF for which the function is uncertain. J lost 0 bases, V lost 2 bases, and 7 bases had no gene match. The CDR3 covers 17 residues. CDR3 coding DNA: TGCGCCAGCAGTCAAAAACAACAGGGGAGCTCCTACAATGAGCAGTTCTTC. Translation gives CASSQKQQGSSYNEQFF.

This sequence joins TRBV19 and TRBJ1-5; D is ambiguous. Trimming removed 7 bases from V and 6 bases from J, with 16 bases in between. This CDR3 spans 14 amino acids. CDR1 and CDR2 (germline): LNHDA, SQIVND (reference sequence). In DNA form, the CDR3 reads TGTGCCAGTACATCTGGAGAGGAAAGTCAGCCCCAGCATTTT. Translating gives CASTSGEESQPQHF.

V is TRBV7-5 and J is TRBJ2-7; the listed D gene, TRBD2, was not tested against the DNA. TRBV7-5 is classified as a pseudogene. The CDR3 has 17 amino acids. The DNA for the CDR3 is TGTGCCAGAAGCATACCCCCCCGAAGGCGGTACTCCTACGAGCAGTACTTC. The encoded protein is CARSIPPRRRYSYEQYF.

For this clone: At the DNA level, this CDR3 is encoded by other sequences in the same sample as well. The V gene is TRBV28, the J gene TRBJ2-7; D ambiguous. Germline V gene sequence: CDR1 MDHEN, CDR2 SYDVKM. The CDR3 runs to 12 residues. The V end was cut by 2 bases, the J end by 4 bases, with 6 bases between. The CDR3 DNA reads as TGTGCCAGCAGTTTACTCGGTTACGAGCAGTACTTC. Its translation: CASSLLGYEQYF.

In DNA form, the CDR3 reads TGTGCCACCCTAACGGCAAACACTGAAGCTTTCTTT. Translated: CATLTANTEAFF. This sequence joins TRBV6-1 and TRBJ1-1; no clear D. V gave up 10 bases and J gave up 2 bases, with 11 bases separating them. The CDR3 runs to 12 residues. Germline lookup yields CDR1 MNHNS and CDR2 SASEGT.

V and J are TRBV7-9 and TRBJ1-1; D not resolved. From germline, CDR1 is SEHNR and CDR2 FQNEAQ (reference sequence). This CDR3 region has 12 residues. Trimming left V 7 bases short and J 7 bases short, with 13 bases between. CDR3 region: CASKKGSIEAFF. CDR3 coding DNA: TGTGCCAGCAAAAAGGGATCAATTGAAGCTTTCTTT.

This sequence joins TRBV6-2 or TRBV6-3 and TRBJ1-1, with unresolved D. The CDR3 sequence is 13 residues long. The V end lost 5 bases, the J end lost 0 bases, and 7 bases lay between the germline ends. Germline V gene sequence: CDR1 MNHEY, CDR2 SVGEGT. The CDR3 DNA is TGTGCCAGCAGTCCCTCAATGAACACTGAAGCTTTCTTT. Translating it yields CASSPSMNTEAFF.

This clone has only a few counts. J is TRBJ1-2 and V is TRBV11-2, with D perhaps matching TRBD1 (5 bases). Trimming stripped 0 bases from V and 4 bases from J, with 9 bases between. From germline, CDR1 is SGHAT and CDR2 FQNNGV. CDR3 length equals 14 residues. CDR3 residues: CASSLEGDGYGYTF. CDR3 coding DNA: TGTGCCAGCAGCTTAGAGGGGGACGGCTATGGCTACACCTTC. Looking up the rest from reference TRBV11-2 and TRBJ1-2 gives the full variable domain: EAGVAQSPRYKIIEKRQSVAFWCNPISGHATLYWYQQILGQGPKLLIQFQNNGVVDDSQLPKDRFSAERLKGVDSTLKIQPAKLEDSAVYLCASSLEGDGYGYTFGSGTRLTVV.

The gene calls are TRBV6-5 and TRBJ2-3; perhaps TRBD2 as D (6 bases). V was clipped by 2 bases and J by 3 bases, with 12 bases between them. The CDR3 has 15 amino acids. Germline V gene sequence: CDR1 MNHEY, CDR2 SVGAGI. The CDR3 nucleotides are TGTGCCAGCAGTTACCTAACGGGAGCGACAGATACGCAGTATTTT. Translated, it gives CASSYLTGATDTQYF.